This T cell receptor beta chain was profiled in a study of neurological immune-mediated disorders. Study outcomes and limitations: In HTLV-1-associated myelopathy, TCR clonal expansion was greatest, and in multiple sclerosis it was least, below healthy controls. CDR3 amino acid sequences found in expanded clones were never shared across subjects, suggesting private repertoires in all groups.

Indicated time point: longitudinal time-point 1 (baseline). A total of 2 million PBMCs stored at -80 degrees C provided the unsorted libraries. This clonotype was counted ten times or more. As yet, its antigen is unknown. The cDNA was generated by 5'RACE with 10-nucleotide random UMIs. TCRdb reanalysed the 5' RACE reads using MiXCR and keeps one entry per CDR3 protein. The sample records 55,000 to 65,000 distinct CDR3 sequences, roughly 10% being singletons. The sequencing sample was made of PBMCs. The clonotype originates from a male donor with HTLV-1-associated myelopathy (HAM/TSP).

CDR3 in amino acids: CSVMNRGRVNTEAFF. The CDR3 DNA follows: TGCAGCGTGATGAACAGGGGGCGCGTGAACACTGAAGCTTTCTTT. This rearrangement joins TRBV29-1 to TRBJ1-1; 9 bases fit TRBD1. This CDR3 comprises 15 residues. Germline V lookup: CDR1 SQVTM, CDR2 ANQGSEA. V lost 6 bases to trimming and J lost 0 bases; unmatched junction nucleotides: 8.